The sequence of this T cell receptor (beta chain) was determined in a study of blood T cell repertoires in COVID-19. At the level of the study: Whether acute or convalescent, the COVID-19 samples came from the United States, Italy and Spain.

V dropped 1 base and J dropped 3; count of bases not matched to a gene: 2. There are 14 residues in the CDR3. The germline V gene has CDR1 SEHNR and CDR2 FQNEAQ (reference sequence). The protocol was immunoSEQ multiplex PCR, while the TCRdb copy is restricted to in-frame clones and leaves out a portion. Of roughly 250,000 clones listed, around 89% are singletons. Sequences were obtained from PBMCs or T cells enriched from blood (not recorded which). The clonotype comes from a woman between 40 and 50 years old with acute COVID-19. The rearrangement links TRBV7-9 to TRBJ1-1, with 7 bases identical to TRBD1. CDR3 amino acids: CASSLDQGDTEAFF. DNA of the CDR3: TGTGCCAGCAGCTTAGATCAGGGGGACACTGAAGCTTTCTTT. Looking up the rest from reference TRBV7-9 and TRBJ1-1 gives the full variable domain: DTGVSQNPRHKITKRGQNVTFRCDPISEHNRLYWYRQTLGQGPEFLTYFQNEAQLEKSRLLSDRFSAERPKGSFSTLEIQRTEQGDSAMYLCASSLDQGDTEAFFGQGTRLTVV.